The clone carrying this TCR beta chain came up many times. Tregs were sorted as CD4+CD25+CD127-/low cells. TCRdb called the 5' RACE reads again in MiXCR, with one record for every CDR3 protein. The repertoire holds some 40,000 distinct CDR3 sequences, 22% seen once, with about 3.9% in the top ten. The CDR3 consists of 13 residues. Trimming took 1 base from V and 4 from J, leaving 7 bases between them. CDR1 SGHVS and CDR2 FNYEAQ come from the germline V gene. The sample comprised Tregs sorted from a lymph node. The source of this sequence is a female donor with breast cancer. This sequence joins TRBV7-6 and TRBJ2-5, with a possible D match to TRBD1 (6 bases). The CDR3 spells CASSLGQVETQYF. CDR3 nucleotides: TGTGCCAGCAGCTTAGGACAGGTAGAGACCCAGTACTTC. The full variable domain, rest sourced from reference TRBV7-6 and TRBJ2-5, is GAGVSQSPRYKVTKRGQDVALRCDPISGHVSLYWYRQALGQGPEFLTYFNYEAQQDKSGLPNDRFSAERPEGSISTLTIQRTEQRDSAMYRCASSLGQVETQYFGPGTRLLVL.